This TCR beta chain was profiled in a study of blood T cell repertoires in COVID-19. For the study at large: Collection of acute and convalescent COVID-19 samples took place in the United States, Italy and Spain. T cells, B-cell-depleted T cells, or PBMCs provided the cDNA or gDNA that served as material.

Libraries were prepared by immunoSEQ multiplex PCR; TCRdb keeps only in-frame clonotypes and omits some of them. The table records about 110,000 clones, about two thirds of them present only once. Trimming took 0 bases from V and 7 from J, leaving 12 bases between them. This CDR3 is 13 amino acids long. The germline V gene encodes CDR1 GTSNPN and CDR2 SVGIG (reference sequence). The chain couples TRBV30 to TRBJ1-2; no clear D. The sequenced sample was peripheral blood. This TCR was recovered from a woman aged 40 to 50 with acute or convalescent COVID-19. The CDR3 sequence: CAWSVELGGGYTF. DNA for the CDR3: TGTGCCTGGAGTGTGGAGTTAGGCGGTGGCTACACCTTC.